The present T cell receptor (beta chain) was sequenced within a study of OX40 agonist ivuxolimab in advanced cancers. About the research overall: People who had prior anti-PD-1, anti-PD-L1 or anti-CTLA-4 therapy could take part, and around 39% had some.

On this clone: Its antigen remains unknown.

Clones were read by immunoSEQ multiplex PCR, and TCRdb kept only the in-frame ones, dropping some. The sample has roughly 53,000 clones; less than 90% are singletons. Whole-study results and caveats: CD4+ T cells averaged fewer expanded clones than CD8+ T cells.

The receptor's source is an adult with an advanced solid tumor such as melanoma, head and neck, liver or kidney cancer. Sequenced here: CD4+ or CD8+ T cells sorted from blood, sampled in a trial of the OX40 agonist ivuxolimab.

Written as DNA, the CDR3 is TGTGCAAGTCGCCCGGGGGGGGAGAGCTATGGCTACACCTTC. It translates to CASRPGGESYGYTF. The chain uses TRBV12-2 and TRBJ1-2. TRBV12-2 is labeled a pseudogene. The CDR3 is made up of 14 amino acids.